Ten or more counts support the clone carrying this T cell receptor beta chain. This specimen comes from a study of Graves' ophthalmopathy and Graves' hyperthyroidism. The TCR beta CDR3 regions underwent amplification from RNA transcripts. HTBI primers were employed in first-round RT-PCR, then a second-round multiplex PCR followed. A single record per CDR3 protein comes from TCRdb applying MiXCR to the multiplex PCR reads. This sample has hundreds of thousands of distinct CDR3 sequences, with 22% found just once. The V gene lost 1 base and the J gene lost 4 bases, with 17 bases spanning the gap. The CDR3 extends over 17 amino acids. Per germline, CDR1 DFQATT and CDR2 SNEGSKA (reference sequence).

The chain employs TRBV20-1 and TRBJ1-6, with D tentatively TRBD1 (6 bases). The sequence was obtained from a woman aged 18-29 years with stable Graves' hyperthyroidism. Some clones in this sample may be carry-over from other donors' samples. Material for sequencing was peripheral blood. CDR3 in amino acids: CSARVPLGQIYNSPLHF. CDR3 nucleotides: TGCAGTGCTAGAGTCCCGTTAGGACAGATTTATAATTCACCCCTCCACTTT.